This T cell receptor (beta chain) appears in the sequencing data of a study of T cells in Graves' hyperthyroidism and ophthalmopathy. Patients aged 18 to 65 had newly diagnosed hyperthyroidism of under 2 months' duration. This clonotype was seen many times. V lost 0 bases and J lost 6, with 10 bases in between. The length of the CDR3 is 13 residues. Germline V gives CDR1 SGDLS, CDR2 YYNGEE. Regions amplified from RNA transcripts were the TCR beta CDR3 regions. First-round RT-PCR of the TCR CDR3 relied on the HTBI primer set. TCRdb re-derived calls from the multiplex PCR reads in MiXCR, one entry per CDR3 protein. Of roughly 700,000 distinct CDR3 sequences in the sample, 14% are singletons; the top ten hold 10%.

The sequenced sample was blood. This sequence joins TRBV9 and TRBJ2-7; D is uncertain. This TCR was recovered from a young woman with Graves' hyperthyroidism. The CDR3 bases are TGTGCCAGCAGCGTAGATCCCTCGGGCGAGCAGTACTTC. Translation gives CASSVDPSGEQYF. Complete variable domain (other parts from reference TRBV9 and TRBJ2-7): DSGVTQTPKHLITATGQRVTLRCSPRSGDLSVYWYQQSLDQGLQFLIQYYNGEERAKGNILERFSAQQFPDLHSELNLSSLELGDSALYFCASSVDPSGEQYFGPGTRLTVT.